Reported below is one T cell receptor beta chain. Its antigen is currently unknown. Investigators reverse transcribed all isolated RNA, so they sequenced expressed TCRB transcripts. TCRdb's copy holds only in-frame clones and misses some; the assay was immunoSEQ multiplex PCR. Of some 900,000 clones listed, 17% are singletons. The CDR3 consists of 14 residues. Germline trimming cut 10 bases from V and 2 bases from J; bases unmatched to any gene: 8. From germline, CDR1 is MNHNS and CDR2 SASEGT. This sample was taken from a study of beta chain features in type 1 diabetes. Study in general: There was similarity between patients and healthy donors in age, gender and cell yields.

Study-level points and caveats: Shortening that was moderate but significant affected the TCRB CDR3s of Type 1 diabetes patients in all four CD4+ subsets. In these data, an HLA type influence on TCRB rearrangement remained unresolved.

This rearrangement joins TRBV6-1 to TRBJ2-1, with TRBD2 matching 7 bases. The sequence derives from a woman between 18 and 29 years old in good health. The sample comprised naive CD4+ T cells from blood. The CDR3 region is CATLAGRPYNEQFF. CDR3 sequence (DNA): TGTGCCACATTAGCGGGCAGGCCCTACAATGAGCAGTTCTTC.